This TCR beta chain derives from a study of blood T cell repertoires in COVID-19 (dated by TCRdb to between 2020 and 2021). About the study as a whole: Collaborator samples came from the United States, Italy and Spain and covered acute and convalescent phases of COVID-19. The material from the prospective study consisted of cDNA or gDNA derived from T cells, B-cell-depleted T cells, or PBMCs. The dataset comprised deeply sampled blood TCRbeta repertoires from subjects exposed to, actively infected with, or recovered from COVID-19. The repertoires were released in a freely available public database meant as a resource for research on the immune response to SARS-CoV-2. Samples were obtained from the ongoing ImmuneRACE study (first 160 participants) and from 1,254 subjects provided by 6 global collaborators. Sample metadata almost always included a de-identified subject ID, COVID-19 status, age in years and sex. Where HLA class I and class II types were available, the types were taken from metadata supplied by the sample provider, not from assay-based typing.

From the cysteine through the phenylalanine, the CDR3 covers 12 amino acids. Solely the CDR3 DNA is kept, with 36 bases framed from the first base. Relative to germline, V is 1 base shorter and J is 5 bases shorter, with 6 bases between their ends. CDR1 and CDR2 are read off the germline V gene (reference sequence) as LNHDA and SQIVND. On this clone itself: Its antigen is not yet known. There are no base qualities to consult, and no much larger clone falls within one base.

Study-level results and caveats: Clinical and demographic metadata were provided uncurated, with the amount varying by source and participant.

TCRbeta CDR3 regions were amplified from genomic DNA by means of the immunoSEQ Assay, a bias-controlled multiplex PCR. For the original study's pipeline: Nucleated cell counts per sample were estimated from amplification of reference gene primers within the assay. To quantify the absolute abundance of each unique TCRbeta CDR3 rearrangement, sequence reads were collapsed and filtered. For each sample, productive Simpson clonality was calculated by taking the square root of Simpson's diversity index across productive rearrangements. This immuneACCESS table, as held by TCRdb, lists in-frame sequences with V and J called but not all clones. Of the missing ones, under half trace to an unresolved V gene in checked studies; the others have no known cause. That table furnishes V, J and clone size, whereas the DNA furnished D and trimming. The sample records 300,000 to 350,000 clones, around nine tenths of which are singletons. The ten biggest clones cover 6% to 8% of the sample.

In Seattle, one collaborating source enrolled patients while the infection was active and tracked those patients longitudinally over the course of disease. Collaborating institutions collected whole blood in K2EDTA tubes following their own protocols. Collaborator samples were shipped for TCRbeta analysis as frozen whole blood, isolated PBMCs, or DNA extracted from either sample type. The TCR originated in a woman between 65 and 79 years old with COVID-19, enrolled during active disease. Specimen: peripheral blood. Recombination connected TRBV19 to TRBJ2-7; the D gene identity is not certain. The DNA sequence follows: TGTGCCAGTAGTATAGGCGAAAACGAGCAGTACTTC. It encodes CASSIGENEQYF.